This T cell receptor (beta chain) comes out of a study of molecular identifiers for immune sequencing clone quantification. TCRdb independently ran MiXCR on the PCR reads; one entry per CDR3 protein. The data hold a few hundred thousand distinct CDR3 sequences, with 25% observed a single time. Trimming pared 6 bases from V and 9 bases from J, leaving 17 bases between. CDR3 length: 13 amino acids. Germline V gene lookup returns CDR1 SEHNR and CDR2 FQNEAQ (reference sequence). The chain carries TRBV7-9 and TRBJ2-5; D not resolved. The TCR sequence derives from a human donor in good health. Some libraries in this study had Jurkat cell RNA spiked in. Sequencing was carried out using naive CD8+ T cells from blood, with Jurkat cell RNA spiked in. Subset noted: FACS-sorted CD8+CD4-CCR7+CD45RA+ naive T cells. CDR3 in amino acids: CASRPAARKPQYF. CDR3 bases: TGTGCCAGCAGACCTGCGGCCCGGAAGCCCCAGTACTTC.